This T cell receptor beta chain appears in the sequencing data of a study of blood T cell repertoires in COVID-19. Generated by immunoSEQ multiplex PCR, the TCRdb table keeps only in-frame clones and is missing some. The data contain around 220,000 clones, around 87% of them singletons. The receptor was isolated from a woman aged 25 to 39 with acute COVID-19. The sequencing sample was made of PBMCs or T cells enriched from blood (not recorded which).

The CDR3 loop reads CASSIVQGGTEAFF. CDR3 coding DNA: TGTGCCAGCAGTATTGTACAGGGCGGCACTGAAGCTTTCTTT. V gene TRBV28 combines with J gene TRBJ1-1, with D possibly TRBD1 on 6 matching bases. The CDR3 covers 14 residues. Trimming took off 5 bases at V and 4 bases at J, with 14 bases between the two ends. Germline V gene sequence: CDR1 MDHEN, CDR2 SYDVKM. The full variable domain, with the rest looked up from reference TRBV28 and TRBJ1-1, is DVKVTQSSRYLVKRTGEKVFLECVQDMDHENMFWYRQDPGLGLRLIYFSYDVKMKEKGDIPEGYSVSREKKERFSLILESASTNQTSMYLCASSIVQGGTEAFFGQGTRLTVV.